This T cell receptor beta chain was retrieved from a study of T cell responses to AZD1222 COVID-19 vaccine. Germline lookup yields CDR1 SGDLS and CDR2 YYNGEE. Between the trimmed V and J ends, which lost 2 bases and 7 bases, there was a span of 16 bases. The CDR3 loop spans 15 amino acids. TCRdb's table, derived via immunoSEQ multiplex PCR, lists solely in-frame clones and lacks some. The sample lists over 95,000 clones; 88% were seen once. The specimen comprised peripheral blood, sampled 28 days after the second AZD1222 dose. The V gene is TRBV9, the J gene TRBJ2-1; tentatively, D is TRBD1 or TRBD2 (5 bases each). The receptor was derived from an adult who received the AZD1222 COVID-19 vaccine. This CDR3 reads CASSVGTSIWNEQFF. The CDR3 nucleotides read TGTGCCAGCAGCGTCGGGACGAGTATTTGGAATGAGCAGTTCTTC.